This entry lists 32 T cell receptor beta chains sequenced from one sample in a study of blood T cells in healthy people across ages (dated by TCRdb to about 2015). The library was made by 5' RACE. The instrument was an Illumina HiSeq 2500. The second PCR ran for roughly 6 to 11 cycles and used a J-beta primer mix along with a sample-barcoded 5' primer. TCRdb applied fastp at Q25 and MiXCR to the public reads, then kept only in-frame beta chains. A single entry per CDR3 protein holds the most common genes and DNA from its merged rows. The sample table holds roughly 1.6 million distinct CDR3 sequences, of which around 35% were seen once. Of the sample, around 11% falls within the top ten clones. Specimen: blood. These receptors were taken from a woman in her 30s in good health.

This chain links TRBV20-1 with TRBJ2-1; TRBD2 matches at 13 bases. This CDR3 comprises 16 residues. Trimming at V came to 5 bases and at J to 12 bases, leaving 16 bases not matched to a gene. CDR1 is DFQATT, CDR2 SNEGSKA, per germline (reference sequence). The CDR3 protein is CSAGAGTSGKQKGQFF. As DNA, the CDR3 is TGCAGTGCTGGGGCCGGGACTAGCGGGAAACAAAAGGGGCAGTTCTTC.

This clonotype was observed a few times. The CDR3 here is CASSHNSRSPNYGYTF. The CDR3 nucleotides are TGTGCCAGCAGCCATAATAGCCGCTCGCCTAACTATGGCTACACCTTC. V and J are TRBV3-1 and TRBJ1-2; D remains unclear. V shed 3 bases and J shed 0 bases, with 14 bases lying between them. The CDR3 consists of 16 residues. Germline CDR1 reads LGHDT; CDR2 reads YNNKEL (reference sequence).

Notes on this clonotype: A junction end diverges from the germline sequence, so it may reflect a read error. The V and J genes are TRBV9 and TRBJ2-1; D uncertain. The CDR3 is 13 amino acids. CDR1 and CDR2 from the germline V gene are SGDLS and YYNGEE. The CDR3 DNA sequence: TGTGCCGGCAGCGATAGCTCCTACAATGAGCAGTTCTTC. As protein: CAGSDSSYNEQFF. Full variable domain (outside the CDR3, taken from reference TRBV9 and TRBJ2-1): DSGVTQTPKHLITATGQRVTLRCSPRSGDLSVYWYQQSLDQGLQFLIQYYNGEERAKGNILERFSAQQFPDLHSELNLSSLELGDSALYFCAGSDSSYNEQFFGPGTRLTVL.

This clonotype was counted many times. The CDR3 spells CSARPSGGGVAGELFF. In DNA form, the CDR3 reads TGCAGTGCTAGGCCCTCTGGTGGGGGGGTCGCCGGGGAGCTGTTTTTT. This rearrangement joins TRBV20-1 to TRBJ2-2; the match to TRBD2 covers 7 bases. Looked up from germline, CDR1 is DFQATT and CDR2 is SNEGSKA (reference sequence). The ends lost 3 bases at V and 6 bases at J; junction bases unmatched: 13. The CDR3 runs 16 residues.

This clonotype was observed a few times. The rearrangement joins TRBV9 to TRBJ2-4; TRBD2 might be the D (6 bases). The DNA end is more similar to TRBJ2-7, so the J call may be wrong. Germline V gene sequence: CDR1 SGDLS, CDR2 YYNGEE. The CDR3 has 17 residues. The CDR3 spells CASSKTGGGSRFDEQYF. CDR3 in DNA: TGTGCCAGCAGCAAAACAGGAGGAGGGAGTCGTTTCGACGAGCAGTACTTC.

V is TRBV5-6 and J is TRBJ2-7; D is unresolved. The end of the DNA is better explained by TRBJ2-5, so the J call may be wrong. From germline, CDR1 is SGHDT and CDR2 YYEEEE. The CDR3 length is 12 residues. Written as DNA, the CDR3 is TGTGCCAGCAGCTCGAAAGATGGGACCCAGTACTTC. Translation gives CASSSKDGTQYF.

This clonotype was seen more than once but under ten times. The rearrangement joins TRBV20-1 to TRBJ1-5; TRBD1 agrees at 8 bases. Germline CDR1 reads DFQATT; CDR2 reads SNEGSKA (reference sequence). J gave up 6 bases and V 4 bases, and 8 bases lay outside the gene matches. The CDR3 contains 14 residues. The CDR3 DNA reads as TGCAGTGCTATGGGACAGGTATGGAGTCAGCCCCAGCATTTT. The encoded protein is CSAMGQVWSQPQHF.

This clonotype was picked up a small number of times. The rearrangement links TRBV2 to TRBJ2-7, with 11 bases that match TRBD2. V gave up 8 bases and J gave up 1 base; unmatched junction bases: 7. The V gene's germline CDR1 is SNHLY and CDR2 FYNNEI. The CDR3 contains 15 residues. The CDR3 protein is CASRPSSGGSYEQYF. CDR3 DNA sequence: TGTGCCAGCCGCCCGTCTAGCGGGGGGTCCTACGAGCAGTACTTC. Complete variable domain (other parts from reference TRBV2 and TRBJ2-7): EPEVTQTPSHQVTQMGQEVILRCVPISNHLYFYWYRQILGQKVEFLVSFYNNEISEKSEIFDDQFSVERPDGSNFTLKIRSTKLEDSAMYFCASRPSSGGSYEQYFGPGTRLTVT.

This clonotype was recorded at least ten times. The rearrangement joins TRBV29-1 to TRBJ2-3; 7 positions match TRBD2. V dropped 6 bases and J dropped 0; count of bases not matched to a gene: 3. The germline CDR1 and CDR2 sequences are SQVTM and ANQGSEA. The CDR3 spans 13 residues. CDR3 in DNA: TGCAGCGTGCTAGCGGAGAGCACAGATACGCAGTATTTT. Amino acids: CSVLAESTDTQYF.

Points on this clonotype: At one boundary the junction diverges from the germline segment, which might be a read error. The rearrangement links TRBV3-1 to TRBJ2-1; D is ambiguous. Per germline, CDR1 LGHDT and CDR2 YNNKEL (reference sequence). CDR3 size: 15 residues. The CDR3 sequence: CVSSQLTSLGDEQFF. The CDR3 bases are TGTGTCAGCAGCCAACTGACATCCCTTGGGGATGAGCAGTTCTTC.

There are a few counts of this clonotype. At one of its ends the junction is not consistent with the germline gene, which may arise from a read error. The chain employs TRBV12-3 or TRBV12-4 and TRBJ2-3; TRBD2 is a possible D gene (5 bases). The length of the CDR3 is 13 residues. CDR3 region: CASSFAGFDTQYF. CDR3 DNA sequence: TGTGCCAGTAGTTTTGCGGGTTTTGATACGCAGTATTTT.

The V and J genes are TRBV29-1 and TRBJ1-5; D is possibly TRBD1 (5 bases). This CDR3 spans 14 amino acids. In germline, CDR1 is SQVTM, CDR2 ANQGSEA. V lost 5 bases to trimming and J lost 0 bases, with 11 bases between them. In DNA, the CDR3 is TGCAGCGTTTCTACAGGAGATAGCAATCAGCCCCAGCATTTT. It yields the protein CSVSTGDSNQPQHF.

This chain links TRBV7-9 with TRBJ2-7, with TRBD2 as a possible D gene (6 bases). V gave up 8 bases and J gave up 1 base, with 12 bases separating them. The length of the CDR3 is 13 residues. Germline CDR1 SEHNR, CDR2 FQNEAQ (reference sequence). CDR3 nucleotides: TGTGCCAGCCTACCGGCGGGGTCCTACGAGCAGTACTTC. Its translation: CASLPAGSYEQYF.

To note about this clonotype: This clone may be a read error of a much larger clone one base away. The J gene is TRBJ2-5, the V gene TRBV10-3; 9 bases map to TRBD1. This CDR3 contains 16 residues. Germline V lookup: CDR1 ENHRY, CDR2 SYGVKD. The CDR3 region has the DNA TGTACCATCAGTGCTCGGCAGACAGGGGGACAAGAGACCCAGTACTTC. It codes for CTISARQTGGQETQYF.

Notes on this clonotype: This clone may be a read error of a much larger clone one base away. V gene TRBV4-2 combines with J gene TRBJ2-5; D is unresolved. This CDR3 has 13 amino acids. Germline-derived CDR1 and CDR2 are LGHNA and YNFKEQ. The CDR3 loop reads CVSSQKDRETQYF. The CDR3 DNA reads TGTGTCAGCAGCCAAAAGGACCGAGAGACCCAGTACTTC.

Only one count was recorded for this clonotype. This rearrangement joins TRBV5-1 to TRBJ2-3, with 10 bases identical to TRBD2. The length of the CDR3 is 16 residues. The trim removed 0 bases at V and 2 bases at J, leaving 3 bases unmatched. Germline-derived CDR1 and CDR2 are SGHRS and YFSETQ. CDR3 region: CASSLAGTSDTDTQYF. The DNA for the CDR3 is TGCGCCAGCAGCTTGGCAGGGACTAGCGACACAGATACGCAGTATTTT.

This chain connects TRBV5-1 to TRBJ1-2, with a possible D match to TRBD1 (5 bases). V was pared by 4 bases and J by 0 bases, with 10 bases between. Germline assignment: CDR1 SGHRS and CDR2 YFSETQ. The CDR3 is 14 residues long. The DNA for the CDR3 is TGCGCCAGCAGCCAAGGGACTCCTAACTATGGCTACACCTTC. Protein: CASSQGTPNYGYTF.

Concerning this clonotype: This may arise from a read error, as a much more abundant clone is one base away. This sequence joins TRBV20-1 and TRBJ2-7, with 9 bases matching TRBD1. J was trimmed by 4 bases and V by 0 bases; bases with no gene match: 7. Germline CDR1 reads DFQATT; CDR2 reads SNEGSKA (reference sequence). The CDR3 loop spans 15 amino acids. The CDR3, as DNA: TGCAGTGCTAGAGACCCCACAGGGGGCGCGTACGAGCAGTACTTC. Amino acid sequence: CSARDPTGGAYEQYF.

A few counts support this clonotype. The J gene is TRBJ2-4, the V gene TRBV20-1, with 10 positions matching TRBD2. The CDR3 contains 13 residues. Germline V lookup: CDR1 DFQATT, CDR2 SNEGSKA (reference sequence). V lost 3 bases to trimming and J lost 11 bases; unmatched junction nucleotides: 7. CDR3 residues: CSASKASGRFQYF. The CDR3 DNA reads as TGCAGTGCTAGTAAGGCTAGCGGGAGATTTCAGTACTTC.

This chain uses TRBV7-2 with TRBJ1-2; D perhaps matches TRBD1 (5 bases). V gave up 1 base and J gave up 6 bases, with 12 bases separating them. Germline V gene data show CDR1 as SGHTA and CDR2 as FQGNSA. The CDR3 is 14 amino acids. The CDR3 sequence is CASSLESRGHGYTF. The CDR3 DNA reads TGTGCCAGCAGCTTAGAGTCGAGGGGACATGGCTACACCTTC.

As DNA, the CDR3 is TGCAGTGCTGTAATGGGTGTAGAGATAAACTATGGCTACACCTTC. Translation: CSAVMGVEINYGYTF. The chain uses TRBV20-1 and TRBJ1-2; the D is unclear. Per germline, CDR1 DFQATT and CDR2 SNEGSKA (reference sequence). The CDR3 consists of 15 residues. Trimming took 5 bases from V and 2 from J, leaving 18 bases between them.

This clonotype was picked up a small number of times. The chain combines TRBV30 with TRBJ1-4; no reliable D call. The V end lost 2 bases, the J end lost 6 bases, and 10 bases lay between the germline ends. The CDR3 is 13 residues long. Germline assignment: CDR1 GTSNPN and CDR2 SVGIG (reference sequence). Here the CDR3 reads CAWSMSYDEKLFF. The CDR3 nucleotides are TGTGCCTGGAGTATGAGTTACGATGAAAAACTGTTTTTT.

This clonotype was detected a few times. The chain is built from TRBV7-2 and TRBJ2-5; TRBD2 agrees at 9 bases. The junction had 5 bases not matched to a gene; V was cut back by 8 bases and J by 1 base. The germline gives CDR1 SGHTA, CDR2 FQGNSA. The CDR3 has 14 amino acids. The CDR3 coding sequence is TGTGCCAGCGAGGGCGGGGGGGCCCAAGAGACCCAGTACTTC. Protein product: CASEGGGAQETQYF. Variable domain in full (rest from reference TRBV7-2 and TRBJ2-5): GAGVSQSPSNKVTEKGKDVELRCDPISGHTALYWYRQSLGQGLEFLIYFQGNSAPDKSGLPSDRFSAERTGGSVSTLTIQRTQQEDSAVYLCASEGGGAQETQYFGPGTRLLVL.

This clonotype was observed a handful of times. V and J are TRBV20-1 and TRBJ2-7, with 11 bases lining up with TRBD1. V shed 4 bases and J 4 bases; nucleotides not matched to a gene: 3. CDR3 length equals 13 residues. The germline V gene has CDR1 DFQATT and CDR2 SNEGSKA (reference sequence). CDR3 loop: CSANRDRGYEQYF. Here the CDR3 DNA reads TGCAGTGCTAACCGGGACAGGGGGTACGAGCAGTACTTC.

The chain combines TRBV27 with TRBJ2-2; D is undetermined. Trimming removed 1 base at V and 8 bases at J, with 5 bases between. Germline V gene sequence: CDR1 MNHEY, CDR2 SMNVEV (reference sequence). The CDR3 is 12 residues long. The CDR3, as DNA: TGTGCCAGCAGTTTATATGCAGGGGAGCTGTTTTTT. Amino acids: CASSLYAGELFF.

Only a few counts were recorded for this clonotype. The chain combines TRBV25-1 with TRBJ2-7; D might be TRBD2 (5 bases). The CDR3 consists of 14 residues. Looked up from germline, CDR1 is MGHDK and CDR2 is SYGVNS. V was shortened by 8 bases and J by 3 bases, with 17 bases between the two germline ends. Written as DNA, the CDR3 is TGTGCCAGCGGATCCGGGATTTCAGACTACGAGCAGTACTTC. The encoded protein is CASGSGISDYEQYF.

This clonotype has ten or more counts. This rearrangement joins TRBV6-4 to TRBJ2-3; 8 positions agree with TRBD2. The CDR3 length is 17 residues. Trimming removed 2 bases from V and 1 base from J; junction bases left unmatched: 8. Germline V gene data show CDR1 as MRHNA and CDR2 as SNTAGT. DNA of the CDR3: TGTGCCAGCAGTGACGGCACTGCGGGGGGCGGCACAGATACGCAGTATTTT. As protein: CASSDGTAGGGTDTQYF.

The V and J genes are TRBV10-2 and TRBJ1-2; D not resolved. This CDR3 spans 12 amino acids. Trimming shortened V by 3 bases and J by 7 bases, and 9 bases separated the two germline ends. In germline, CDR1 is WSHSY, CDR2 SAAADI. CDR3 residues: CASSDQERGYTF. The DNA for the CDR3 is TGCGCCAGCAGTGATCAGGAGCGTGGCTACACCTTC.

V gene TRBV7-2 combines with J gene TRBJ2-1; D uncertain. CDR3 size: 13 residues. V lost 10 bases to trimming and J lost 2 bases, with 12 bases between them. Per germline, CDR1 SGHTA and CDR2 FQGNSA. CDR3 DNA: TGTGCCACCGCCTATACGACCTACAATGAGCAGTTCTTC. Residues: CATAYTTYNEQFF.

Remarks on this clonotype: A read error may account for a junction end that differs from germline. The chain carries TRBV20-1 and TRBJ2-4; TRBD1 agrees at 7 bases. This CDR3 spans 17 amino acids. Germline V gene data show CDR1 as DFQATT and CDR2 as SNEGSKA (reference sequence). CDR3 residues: CGARVSGGQVAKNIQYF. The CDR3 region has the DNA TGCGGTGCTAGAGTTTCCGGAGGACAGGTAGCCAAAAACATTCAGTACTTC.

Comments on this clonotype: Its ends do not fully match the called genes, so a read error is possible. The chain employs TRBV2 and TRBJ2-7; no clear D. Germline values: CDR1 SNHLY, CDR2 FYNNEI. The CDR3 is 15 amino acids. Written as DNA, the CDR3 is TGTGTCAGCAACACAGAAACTATGACCTCCTACGAGCAGTACTTC. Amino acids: CVSNTETMTSYEQYF.

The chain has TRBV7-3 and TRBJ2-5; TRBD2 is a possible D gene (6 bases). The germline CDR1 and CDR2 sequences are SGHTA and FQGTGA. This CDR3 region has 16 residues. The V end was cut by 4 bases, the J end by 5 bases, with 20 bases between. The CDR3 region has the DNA TGTGCCAGCAGCTCCGGGACTTACCCCCCACGGGAGACCCAGTACTTC. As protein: CASSSGTYPPRETQYF.